The 20 T cell receptor beta chains listed next were all sequenced from one sample in a study of STAT5B mutations in CD4+ large granular lymphocyte leukemia. Sequencing used immunoSEQ multiplex PCR; TCRdb keeps in-frame clones, though not all of them. The sample yields about 30,000 clones, around three quarters seen once. The sample taken for sequencing was CD4+ T cells from blood buffy coats. The receptors here all came from a human donor in good health.

There are a few counts of this clone. The V call is TRBV19, the J call TRBJ1-5, with 7 bases fitting TRBD1. Germline V gene lookup returns CDR1 LNHDA and CDR2 SQIVND (reference sequence). This CDR3 is built from 15 residues. Trimming cost V 3 bases and J 4 bases; bases outside gene matches: 6. This CDR3 reads CASSIGGTENQPQHF. In DNA, the CDR3 is TGTGCCAGTAGTATTGGGGGGACAGAAAATCAGCCCCAGCATTTT.

The chain carries TRBV5-6 and TRBJ2-7, with 13 bases lining up with TRBD2. Germline CDR1 reads SGHDT; CDR2 reads YYEEEE. With V trimmed by 4 bases and J by 6 bases, 4 bases remained unmatched. This CDR3 comprises 14 residues. CDR3 sequence reads: CASSPGLAGSEQYF. For the CDR3, the DNA is TGTGCCAGCAGCCCGGGACTAGCGGGAAGCGAGCAGTACTTC. Using reference TRBV5-6 and TRBJ2-7 for the parts outside the CDR3, the full variable domain is DAGVTQSPTHLIKTRGQQVTLRCSPKSGHDTVSWYQQALGQGPQFIFQYYEEEERQRGNFPDRFSGHQFPNYSSELNVNALLLGDSALYLCASSPGLAGSEQYFGPGTRLTVT.

This chain links TRBV30 with TRBJ1-2, with D possibly being TRBD1 (6 bases). V shed 1 base and J shed 4 bases, with 10 bases lying between them. This CDR3 has 13 residues. The germline gives CDR1 GTSNPN, CDR2 SVGIG (reference sequence). The CDR3 reads CAWSAQGFYGYTF. The CDR3 DNA reads as TGTGCCTGGAGTGCCCAGGGGTTCTATGGCTACACCTTC.

The gene calls are TRBV4-2 and TRBJ1-4, with TRBD1 as a possible D gene (6 bases). The V and J ends lost 4 bases and 5 bases respectively, with 11 bases between them. The CDR3 has 14 residues. Germline lookup yields CDR1 LGHNA and CDR2 YNFKEQ. CDR3 sequence: CASSRTALNEKLFF. The DNA of the CDR3 is TGTGCCAGCAGCCGGACAGCCTTAAATGAAAAACTGTTTTTT.

The gene calls are TRBV11-2 and TRBJ1-5; TRBD1 might be the D (5 bases). Germline values: CDR1 SGHAT, CDR2 FQNNGV. The CDR3 sequence is 15 residues long. Deletions cut 5 bases from V and 7 bases from J, with 18 bases between. The CDR3 bases are TGTGCCAGCAGCCTCGGGACTTCAGGGAACCAGCCCCAGCATTTT. This codes for CASSLGTSGNQPQHF.

The chain uses TRBV28 and TRBJ2-5; D uncertain. V lost 8 bases and J 6 bases, leaving 13 bases between the germline ends. Germline-derived CDR1 and CDR2 are MDHEN and SYDVKM. The CDR3 loop spans 12 amino acids. For the CDR3, the DNA is TGTGCCAGCCAGACCGGTCTGAAGACCCAGTACTTC. It translates to CASQTGLKTQYF. Full variable domain (outside the CDR3, taken from reference TRBV28 and TRBJ2-5): DVKVTQSSRYLVKRTGEKVFLECVQDMDHENMFWYRQDPGLGLRLIYFSYDVKMKEKGDIPEGYSVSREKKERFSLILESASTNQTSMYLCASQTGLKTQYFGPGTRLLVL.

The rearrangement uses TRBV9 and TRBJ2-2; the match to TRBD1 covers 10 bases. Trimming at V came to 3 bases and at J to 5 bases, leaving 4 bases not matched to a gene. This CDR3 has 15 residues. The V gene's germline CDR1 is SGDLS and CDR2 YYNGEE. CDR3 sequence: CASSGDRGRTGELFF. CDR3 nucleotide sequence: TGTGCCAGCAGCGGGGACAGGGGCCGGACCGGGGAGCTGTTTTTT.

The gene calls are TRBV6-5 and TRBJ2-7; 7 bases map to TRBD2. This CDR3 contains 14 residues. After removal of 6 bases from V and 9 bases from J, the junction contained 14 bases not matched to a gene. In germline, CDR1 is MNHEY, CDR2 SVGAGI. CDR3 in amino acids: CASRVGRSPGGQYF. The CDR3 DNA follows: TGTGCCAGCAGAGTTGGGCGGAGTCCGGGGGGGCAGTACTTC.

This clone was recorded once. The chain employs TRBV5-3 and TRBJ1-5; D not resolved. TRBV5-3 is classed as an ORF, of uncertain function. Trimming shortened V by 0 bases and J by 0 bases, and 7 bases separated the two germline ends. This CDR3 is 15 amino acids long. CDR3 in amino acids: CARSLGQISNQPQHF. CDR3 in DNA: TGTGCCAGAAGCTTGGGGCAAATTAGCAATCAGCCCCAGCATTTT.

This chain uses TRBV7-9 with TRBJ2-7, with TRBD2 matching 11 bases. CDR3 size: 15 residues. Germline-derived CDR1 and CDR2 are SEHNR and FQNEAQ (reference sequence). V lost 3 bases to trimming and J lost 4 bases; unmatched junction nucleotides: 5. In DNA, the CDR3 is TGTGCCAGCAGCTTCGGACTAGCGGGTGCGTACGAGCAGTACTTC. This encodes CASSFGLAGAYEQYF.

The gene calls are TRBV14 and TRBJ1-1, with unresolved D. This CDR3 is 15 amino acids long. V lost 1 base, J lost 1 base, and 10 bases lay in between. The V gene's germline CDR1 is SGHDN and CDR2 FVKESK. As DNA, the CDR3 is TGTGCCAGCAGCCAAGGAATACAGACGAACACTGAAGCTTTCTTT. Its translation is CASSQGIQTNTEAFF.

The rearrangement joins TRBV19 to TRBJ1-4; TRBD1 aligns across 9 bases. Germline loops: CDR1 LNHDA, CDR2 SQIVND (reference sequence). The CDR3 runs 14 residues. Trimming took 8 bases from V and 4 from J; bases not matched to a gene: 5. CDR3: CASDEGQGNEKLFF. The CDR3 DNA sequence: TGTGCCAGTGATGAGGGACAGGGTAATGAAAAACTGTTTTTT.

The genes are TRBV9 and TRBJ1-3; 10 nucleotides line up with TRBD1. Germline CDR1 is SGDLS and CDR2 is YYNGEE. The CDR3 is made up of 14 amino acids. V dropped 3 bases and J dropped 7; count of bases not matched to a gene: 4. The CDR3 nucleotides read TGTGCCAGCAGCGCAGACAGGGGGCAGAACACCATATATTTT. As protein: CASSADRGQNTIYF. The complete variable domain, with remaining parts taken from reference TRBV9 and TRBJ1-3, reads DSGVTQTPKHLITATGQRVTLRCSPRSGDLSVYWYQQSLDQGLQFLIQYYNGEERAKGNILERFSAQQFPDLHSELNLSSLELGDSALYFCASSADRGQNTIYFGEGSWLTVV.

V usage is TRBV5-4 and J usage is TRBJ2-2; TRBD2 agrees at 15 bases. The CDR3 is made up of 19 amino acids. The V gene's germline CDR1 is SGHNT and CDR2 YYREEE (reference sequence). Trimming took 4 bases from V and 4 from J; bases not matched to a gene: 11. CDR3 residues: CASSPWTSGRAGGTGELFF. CDR3 in DNA: TGTGCCAGCAGCCCCTGGACTAGCGGGAGGGCCGGGGGCACCGGGGAGCTGTTTTTT.

This clone appeared a few times. V is TRBV28 and J is TRBJ2-1, with TRBD1 matching over 8 bases. The CDR3 totals 16 residues. V dropped 5 bases and J dropped 8; count of bases not matched to a gene: 14. CDR1 MDHEN and CDR2 SYDVKM come from the germline V gene. CDR3 loop: CASSLSLGRGLDEQFF. The DNA for the CDR3 is TGTGCCAGCAGTCTTTCTTTAGGCAGGGGGCTAGATGAGCAGTTCTTC.

The chain couples TRBV2 to TRBJ1-6; D gene unclear. Germline loops: CDR1 SNHLY, CDR2 FYNNEI. Trimming pared 5 bases from V and 7 bases from J, leaving 12 bases between. This CDR3 comprises 14 residues. The DNA for the CDR3 is TGTGCCAGCAGTTTCCGGGCCCAGAATTCACCCCTCCACTTT. Residues: CASSFRAQNSPLHF.

This clone was counted once. The genes are TRBV7-8 and TRBJ2-2; TRBD1 aligns across 7 bases. This CDR3 is built from 16 residues. Germline V gene sequence: CDR1 SGHVS, CDR2 FQNEAQ. V dropped 0 bases and J dropped 4; count of bases not matched to a gene: 5. The CDR3 sequence is CASSLAGQAGTGELFF. DNA for the CDR3: TGTGCCAGCAGCTTAGCTGGACAGGCGGGCACCGGGGAGCTGTTTTTT.

The chain carries TRBV6-5 and TRBJ2-1; D is possibly TRBD2 (5 bases). The V and J ends lost 6 bases and 5 bases respectively, with 11 bases between them. CDR1 and CDR2 (germline): MNHEY, SVGAGI. There are 13 residues in the CDR3. The CDR3 sequence is CASSRNGDNEQFF. For the CDR3, the DNA is TGTGCCAGCAGCCGTAACGGGGACAATGAGCAGTTCTTC.

The J gene is TRBJ2-5, the V gene TRBV5-4, with a weak D call TRBD2 (6 bases). The CDR3 runs to 16 residues. CDR1 and CDR2 (germline): SGHNT, YYREEE (reference sequence). V dropped 4 bases and J dropped 5 bases, with 21 bases sitting between them. The CDR3 region has the DNA TGTGCCAGCAGCCTGGAAGGGGACTGGCCTCGGGAGACCCAGTACTTC. Protein: CASSLEGDWPRETQYF.

This clone appeared once. V usage is TRBV11-2 and J usage is TRBJ1-1, with TRBD1 as a possible D gene (5 bases). V was pared by 1 base and J by 0 bases, with 6 bases between. The CDR3 totals 14 residues. Germline CDR1 reads SGHAT; CDR2 reads FQNNGV. CDR3 in amino acids: CASSLAGLNTEAFF. The CDR3 nucleotides read TGTGCCAGCAGCTTAGCGGGGCTGAACACTGAAGCTTTCTTT.